This T cell receptor beta chain stems from a study of immune cell composition in non-small cell lung cancer. Regarding the study as a whole: Dominant in vivo tumour-associated clones were not shown to share tumour-reactive sequences.

Normal lung was taken at the farthest possible site, at least 3 cm from tumour. The sample holds a few counts of this clone. Its antigen is currently unknown. Assay used: immunoSEQ multiplex PCR; TCRdb lists only in-frame clones, some missing. Of about 3,200 clones detected, roughly 84% appear once; the ten largest clones hold around 12%. Looked up from germline, CDR1 is SNHLY and CDR2 is FYNNEI. The ends lost 6 bases at V and 7 bases at J; junction bases unmatched: 9. CDR3 length: 14 residues. This receptor was obtained from a human donor with non-small cell lung cancer. The specimen was non-adjacent lung tissue. The chain links TRBV2 to TRBJ1-5; 7 bases match TRBD1. The CDR3 DNA reads as TGTGCCAGCAGAGGGGGCTCGGGTGGACAGCCCCAGCATTTT. Amino acids: CASRGGSGGQPQHF.